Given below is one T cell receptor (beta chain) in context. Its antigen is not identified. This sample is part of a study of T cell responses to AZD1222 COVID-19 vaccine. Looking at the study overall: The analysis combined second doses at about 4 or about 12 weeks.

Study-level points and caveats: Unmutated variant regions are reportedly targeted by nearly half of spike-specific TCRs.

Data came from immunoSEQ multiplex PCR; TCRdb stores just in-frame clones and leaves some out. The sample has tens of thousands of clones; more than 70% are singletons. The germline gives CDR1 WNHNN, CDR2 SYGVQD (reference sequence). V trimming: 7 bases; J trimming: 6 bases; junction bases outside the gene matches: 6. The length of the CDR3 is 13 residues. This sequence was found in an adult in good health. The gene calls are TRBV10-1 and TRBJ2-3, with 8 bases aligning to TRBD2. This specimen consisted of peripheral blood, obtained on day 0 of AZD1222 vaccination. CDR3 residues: CASNQREFDTQYF. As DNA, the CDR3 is TGCGCCAGCAACCAGCGGGAGTTTGATACGCAGTATTTT.